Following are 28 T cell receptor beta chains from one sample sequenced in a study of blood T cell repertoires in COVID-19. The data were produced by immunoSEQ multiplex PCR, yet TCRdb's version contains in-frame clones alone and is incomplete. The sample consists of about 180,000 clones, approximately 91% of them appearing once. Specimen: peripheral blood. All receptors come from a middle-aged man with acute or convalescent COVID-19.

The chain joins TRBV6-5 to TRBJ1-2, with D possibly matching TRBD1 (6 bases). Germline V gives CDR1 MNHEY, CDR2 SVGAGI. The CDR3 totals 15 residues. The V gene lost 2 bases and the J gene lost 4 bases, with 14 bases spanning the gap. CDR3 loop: CASSYLSDSIYGYTF. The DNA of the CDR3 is TGTGCCAGCAGTTACCTCTCGGACAGTATCTATGGCTACACCTTC.

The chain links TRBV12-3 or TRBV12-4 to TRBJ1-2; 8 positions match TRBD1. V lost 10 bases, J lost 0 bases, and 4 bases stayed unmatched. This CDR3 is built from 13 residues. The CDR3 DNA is TGTGCCATCCGGGGACAGGCTAACTATGGCTACACCTTC. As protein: CAIRGQANYGYTF.

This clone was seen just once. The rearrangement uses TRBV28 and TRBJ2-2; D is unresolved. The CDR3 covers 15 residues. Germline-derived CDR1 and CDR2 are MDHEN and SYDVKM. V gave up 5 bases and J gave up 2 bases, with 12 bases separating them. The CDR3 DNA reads TGTGCCAGCAGTCCTACCTTGTTTAACACCGGGGAGCTGTTTTTT. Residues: CASSPTLFNTGELFF. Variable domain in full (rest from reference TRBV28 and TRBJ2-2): DVKVTQSSRYLVKRTGEKVFLECVQDMDHENMFWYRQDPGLGLRLIYFSYDVKMKEKGDIPEGYSVSREKKERFSLILESASTNQTSMYLCASSPTLFNTGELFFGEGSRLTVL.

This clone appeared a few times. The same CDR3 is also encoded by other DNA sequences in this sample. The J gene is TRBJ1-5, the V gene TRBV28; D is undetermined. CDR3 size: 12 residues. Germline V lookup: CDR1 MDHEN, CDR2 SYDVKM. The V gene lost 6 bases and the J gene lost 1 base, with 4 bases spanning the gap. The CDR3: CASRQSNQPQHF. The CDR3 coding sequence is TGTGCCAGCAGGCAGAGCAATCAGCCCCAGCATTTT.

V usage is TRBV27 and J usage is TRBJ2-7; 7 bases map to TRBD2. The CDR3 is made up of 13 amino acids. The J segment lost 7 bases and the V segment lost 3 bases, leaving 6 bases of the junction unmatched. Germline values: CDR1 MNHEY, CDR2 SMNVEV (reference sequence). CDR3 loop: CASSFTVGGEQYF. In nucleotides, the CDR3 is TGTGCCAGCAGTTTCACGGTGGGGGGGGAGCAGTACTTC.

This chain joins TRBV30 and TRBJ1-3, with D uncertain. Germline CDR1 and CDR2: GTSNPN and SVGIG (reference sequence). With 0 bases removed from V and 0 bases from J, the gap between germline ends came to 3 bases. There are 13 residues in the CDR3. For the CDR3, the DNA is TGTGCCTGGAGTGTTAACTCTGGAAACACCATATATTTT. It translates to CAWSVNSGNTIYF.

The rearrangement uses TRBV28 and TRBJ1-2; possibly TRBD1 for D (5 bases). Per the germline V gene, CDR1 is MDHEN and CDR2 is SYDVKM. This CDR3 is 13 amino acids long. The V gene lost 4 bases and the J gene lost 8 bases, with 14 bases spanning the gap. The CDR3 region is CASSSPGGGGYTF. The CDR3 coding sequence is TGTGCCAGCAGTTCCCCGGGGGGAGGGGGCTACACCTTC.

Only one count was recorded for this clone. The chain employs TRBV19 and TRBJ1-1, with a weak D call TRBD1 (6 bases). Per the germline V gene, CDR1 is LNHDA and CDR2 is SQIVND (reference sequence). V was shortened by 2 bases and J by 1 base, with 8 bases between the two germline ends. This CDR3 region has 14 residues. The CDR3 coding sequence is TGTGCCAGTAGTATATCCAGGGGGAACACTGAAGCTTTCTTT. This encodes CASSISRGNTEAFF.

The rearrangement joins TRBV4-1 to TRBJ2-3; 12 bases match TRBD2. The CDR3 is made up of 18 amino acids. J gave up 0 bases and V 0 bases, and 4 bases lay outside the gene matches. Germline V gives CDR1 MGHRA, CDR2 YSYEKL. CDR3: CASSQDPSGGVSTDTQYF. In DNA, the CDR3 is TGCGCCAGCAGCCAAGATCCTAGCGGGGGGGTAAGCACAGATACGCAGTATTTT.

The CDR3 coding sequence is TGTGCCAGCAGCTGGGCAGAATCCTACAATGAGCAGTTCTTC. Translating gives CASSWAESYNEQFF. The rearrangement uses TRBV7-9 and TRBJ2-1, with D unclear. V dropped 4 bases and J dropped 1 base, with 8 bases sitting between them. The CDR3 has 14 amino acids. Per the germline V gene, CDR1 is SEHNR and CDR2 is FQNEAQ (reference sequence).

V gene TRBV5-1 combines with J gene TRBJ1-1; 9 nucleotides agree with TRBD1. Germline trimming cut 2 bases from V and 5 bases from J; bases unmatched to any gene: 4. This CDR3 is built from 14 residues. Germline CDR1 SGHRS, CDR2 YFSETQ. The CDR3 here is CASSLRDRATEAFF. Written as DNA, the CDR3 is TGCGCCAGCAGCTTACGGGACAGGGCGACTGAAGCTTTCTTT.

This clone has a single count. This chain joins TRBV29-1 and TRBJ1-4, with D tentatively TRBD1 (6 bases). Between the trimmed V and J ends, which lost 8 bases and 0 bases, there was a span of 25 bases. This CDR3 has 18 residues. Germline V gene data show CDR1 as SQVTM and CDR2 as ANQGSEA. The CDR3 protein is CSKRGRLQPGATNEKLFF. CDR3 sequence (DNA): TGCAGCAAAAGGGGGAGACTTCAACCCGGGGCAACTAATGAAAAACTGTTTTTT.

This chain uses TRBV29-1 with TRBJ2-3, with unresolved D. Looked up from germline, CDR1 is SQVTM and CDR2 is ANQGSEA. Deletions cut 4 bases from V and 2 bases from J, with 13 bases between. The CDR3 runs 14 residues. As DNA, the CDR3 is TGCAGCGTTGTGCCCCGCTTAGTCACAGATACGCAGTATTTT. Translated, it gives CSVVPRLVTDTQYF.

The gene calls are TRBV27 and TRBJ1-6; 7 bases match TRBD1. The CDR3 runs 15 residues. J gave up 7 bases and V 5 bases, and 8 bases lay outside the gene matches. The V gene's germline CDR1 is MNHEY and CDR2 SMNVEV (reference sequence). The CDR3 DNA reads TGTGCCAGCAGTGCAAGAGGGGGCGGGAATTCACCCCTCCACTTT. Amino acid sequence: CASSARGGGNSPLHF.

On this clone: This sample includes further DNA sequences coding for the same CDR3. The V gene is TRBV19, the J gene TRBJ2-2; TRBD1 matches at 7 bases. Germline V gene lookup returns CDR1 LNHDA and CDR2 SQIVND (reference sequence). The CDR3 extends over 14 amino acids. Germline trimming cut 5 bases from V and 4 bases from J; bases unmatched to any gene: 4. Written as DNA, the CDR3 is TGTGCCAGTAGTCTTACAGGGGCCACCGGGGAGCTGTTTTTT. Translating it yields CASSLTGATGELFF.

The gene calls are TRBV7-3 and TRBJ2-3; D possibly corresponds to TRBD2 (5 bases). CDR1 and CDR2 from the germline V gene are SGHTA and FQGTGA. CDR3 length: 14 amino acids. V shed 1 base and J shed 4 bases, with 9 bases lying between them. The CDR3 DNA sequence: TGTGCCAGCAGCTTAAGTGCTAGCCCAGATACGCAGTATTTT. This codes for CASSLSASPDTQYF. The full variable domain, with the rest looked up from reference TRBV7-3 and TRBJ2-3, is GAGVSQTPSNKVTEKGKYVELRCDPISGHTALYWYRQSLGQGPEFLIYFQGTGAADDSGLPNDRFFAVRPEGSVSTLKIQRTERGDSAVYLCASSLSASPDTQYFGPGTRLTVL.

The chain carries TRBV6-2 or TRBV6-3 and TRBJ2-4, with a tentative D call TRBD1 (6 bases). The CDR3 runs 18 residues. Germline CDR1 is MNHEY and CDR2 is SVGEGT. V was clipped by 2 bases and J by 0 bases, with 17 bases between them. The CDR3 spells CASSYPGHSPGAKNIQYF. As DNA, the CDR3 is TGTGCCAGCAGTTACCCGGGACATTCCCCGGGAGCCAAAAACATTCAGTACTTC.

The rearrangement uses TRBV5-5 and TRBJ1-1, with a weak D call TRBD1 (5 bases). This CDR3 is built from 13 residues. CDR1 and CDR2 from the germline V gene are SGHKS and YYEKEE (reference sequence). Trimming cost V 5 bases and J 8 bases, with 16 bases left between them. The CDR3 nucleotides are TGTGCCAGCAGGAGCGGGACCCCAAGGGAAGCTTTCTTT. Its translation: CASRSGTPREAFF.

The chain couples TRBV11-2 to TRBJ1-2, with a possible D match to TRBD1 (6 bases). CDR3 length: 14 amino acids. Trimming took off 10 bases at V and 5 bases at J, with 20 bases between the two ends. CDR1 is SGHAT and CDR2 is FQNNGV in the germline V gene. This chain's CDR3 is CAIETGRDAYGYTF. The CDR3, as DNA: TGTGCCATCGAGACAGGCAGGGATGCATATGGCTACACCTTC.

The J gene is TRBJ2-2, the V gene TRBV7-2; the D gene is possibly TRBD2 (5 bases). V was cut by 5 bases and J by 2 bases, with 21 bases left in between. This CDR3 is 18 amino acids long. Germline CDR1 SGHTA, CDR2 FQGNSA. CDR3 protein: CASSAWWYEGRNTGELFF. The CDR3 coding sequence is TGTGCCAGCAGCGCCTGGTGGTACGAGGGCCGCAACACCGGGGAGCTGTTTTTT.

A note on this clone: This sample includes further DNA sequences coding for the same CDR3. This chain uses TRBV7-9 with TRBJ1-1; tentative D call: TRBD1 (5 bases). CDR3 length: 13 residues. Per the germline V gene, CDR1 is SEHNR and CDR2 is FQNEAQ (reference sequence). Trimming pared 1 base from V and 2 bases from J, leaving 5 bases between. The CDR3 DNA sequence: TGTGCCAGCAGCTTAGGGACAAACACTGAAGCTTTCTTT. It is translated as CASSLGTNTEAFF.

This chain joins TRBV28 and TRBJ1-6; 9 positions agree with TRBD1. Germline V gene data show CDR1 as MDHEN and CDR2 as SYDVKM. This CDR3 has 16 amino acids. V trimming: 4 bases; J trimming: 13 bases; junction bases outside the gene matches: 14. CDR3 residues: CASSSAGTGLRRPLHF. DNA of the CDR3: TGTGCCAGCAGTTCCGCCGGGACAGGGTTACGTCGGCCCCTCCACTTT.

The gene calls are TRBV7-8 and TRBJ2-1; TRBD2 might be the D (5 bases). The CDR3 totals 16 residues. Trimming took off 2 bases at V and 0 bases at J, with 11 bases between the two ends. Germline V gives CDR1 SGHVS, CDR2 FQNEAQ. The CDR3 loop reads CASSLRRGSSYNEQFF. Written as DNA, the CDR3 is TGTGCCAGCAGCTTAAGACGGGGTAGCTCCTACAATGAGCAGTTCTTC. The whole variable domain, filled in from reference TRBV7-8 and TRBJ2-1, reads GAGVSQSPRYKVAKRGQDVALRCDPISGHVSLFWYQQALGQGPEFLTYFQNEAQLDKSGLPSDRFFAERPEGSVSTLKIQRTQQEDSAVYLCASSLRRGSSYNEQFFGPGTRLTVL.

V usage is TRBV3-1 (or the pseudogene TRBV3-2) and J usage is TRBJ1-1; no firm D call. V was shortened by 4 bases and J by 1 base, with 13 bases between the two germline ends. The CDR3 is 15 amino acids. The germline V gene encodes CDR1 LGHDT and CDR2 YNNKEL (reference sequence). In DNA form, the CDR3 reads TGTGCCAGCAGCCGCGGCCTCATTCAGAACACTGAAGCTTTCTTT. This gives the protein CASSRGLIQNTEAFF.

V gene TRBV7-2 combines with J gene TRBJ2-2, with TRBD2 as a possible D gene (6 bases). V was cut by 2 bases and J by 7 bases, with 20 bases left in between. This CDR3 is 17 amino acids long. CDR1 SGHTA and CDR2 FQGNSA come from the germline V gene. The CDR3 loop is CASSLTPSGAGNGELFF. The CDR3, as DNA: TGTGCCAGCAGCTTAACCCCTTCGGGAGCAGGGAACGGGGAGCTGTTTTTT.

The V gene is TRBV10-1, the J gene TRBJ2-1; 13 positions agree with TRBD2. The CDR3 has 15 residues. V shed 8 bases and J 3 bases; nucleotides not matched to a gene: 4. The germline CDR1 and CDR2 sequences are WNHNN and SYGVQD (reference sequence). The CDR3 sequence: CASARLAGGYNEQFF. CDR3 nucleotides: TGCGCCAGCGCAAGACTAGCGGGAGGCTACAATGAGCAGTTCTTC.

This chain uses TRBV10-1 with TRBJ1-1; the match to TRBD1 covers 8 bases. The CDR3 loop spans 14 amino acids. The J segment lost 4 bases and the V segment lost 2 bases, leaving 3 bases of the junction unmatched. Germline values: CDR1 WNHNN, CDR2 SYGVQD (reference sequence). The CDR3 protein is CASSEVQGGTEAFF. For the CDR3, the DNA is TGCGCCAGCAGTGAGGTACAGGGGGGCACTGAAGCTTTCTTT.

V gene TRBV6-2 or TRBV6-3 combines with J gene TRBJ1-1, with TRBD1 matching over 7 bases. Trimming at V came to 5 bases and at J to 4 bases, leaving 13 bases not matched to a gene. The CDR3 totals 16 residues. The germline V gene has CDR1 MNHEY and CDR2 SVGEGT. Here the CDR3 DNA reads TGTGCCAGCAGTCCCCAACCGACAGGGAGGATCACTGAAGCTTTCTTT. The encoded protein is CASSPQPTGRITEAFF.